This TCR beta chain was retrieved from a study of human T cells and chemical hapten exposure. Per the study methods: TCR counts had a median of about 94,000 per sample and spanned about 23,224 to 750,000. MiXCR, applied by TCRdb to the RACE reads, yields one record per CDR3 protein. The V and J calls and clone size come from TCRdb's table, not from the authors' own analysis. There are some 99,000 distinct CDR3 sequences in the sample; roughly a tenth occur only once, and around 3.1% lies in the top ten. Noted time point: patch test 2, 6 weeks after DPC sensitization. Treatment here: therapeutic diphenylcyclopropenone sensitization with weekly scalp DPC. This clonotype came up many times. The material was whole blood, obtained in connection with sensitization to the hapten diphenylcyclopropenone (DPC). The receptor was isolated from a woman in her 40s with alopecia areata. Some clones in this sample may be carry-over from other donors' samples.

CDR3 loop: CASSLSTNQPQHF. CDR3 in DNA: TGTGCCAGCAGCTTAAGCACCAATCAGCCCCAGCATTTT. The rearrangement joins TRBV7-9 to TRBJ1-5; no reliable D call. The CDR3 covers 13 residues. Trimming pared 2 bases from V and 3 bases from J, leaving 5 bases between. In germline, CDR1 is SEHNR, CDR2 FQNEAQ (reference sequence).